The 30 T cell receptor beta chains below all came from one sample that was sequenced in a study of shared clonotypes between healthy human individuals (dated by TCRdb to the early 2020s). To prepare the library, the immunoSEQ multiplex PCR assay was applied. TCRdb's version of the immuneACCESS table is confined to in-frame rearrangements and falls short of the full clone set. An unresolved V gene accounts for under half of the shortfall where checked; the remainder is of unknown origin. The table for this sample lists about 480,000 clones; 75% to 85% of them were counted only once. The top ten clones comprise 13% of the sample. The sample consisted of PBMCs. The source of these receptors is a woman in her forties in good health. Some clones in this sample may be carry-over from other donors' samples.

The DNA of the CDR3 is TGTGCCAGCAGCTCCATGACTCTCTCCTACAATGAGCAGTTCTTC. It translates to CASSSMTLSYNEQFF. This chain uses TRBV11-1 with TRBJ2-1, with D unclear. Looked up from germline, CDR1 is SGHAT and CDR2 is FQDESV (reference sequence). V gave up 4 bases and J gave up 0 bases, with 10 bases separating them. This CDR3 comprises 15 residues. The complete variable domain, with remaining parts taken from reference TRBV11-1 and TRBJ2-1, reads EAEVAQSPRYKITEKSQAVAFWCDPISGHATLYWYRQILGQGPELLVQFQDESVVDDSQLPKDRFSAERLKGVDSTLKIQPAELGDSAMYLCASSSMTLSYNEQFFGPGTRLTVL.

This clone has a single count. This CDR3 is CASTSGLRGTTGELFF. The CDR3 DNA is TGTGCCAGCACCTCCGGACTCCGGGGGACGACCGGGGAGCTGTTTTTT. V gene TRBV11-2 combines with J gene TRBJ2-2; perhaps TRBD2 as D (6 bases). CDR1 and CDR2 from the germline V gene are SGHAT and FQNNGV. CDR3 length: 16 amino acids. The germline V and J ends were trimmed by 7 bases and 5 bases, with 20 bases remaining between them.

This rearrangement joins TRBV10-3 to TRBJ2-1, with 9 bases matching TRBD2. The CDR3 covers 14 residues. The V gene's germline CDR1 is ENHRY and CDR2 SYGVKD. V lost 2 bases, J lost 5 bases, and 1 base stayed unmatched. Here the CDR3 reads CAISERLADNEQFF. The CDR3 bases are TGTGCCATCAGTGAGAGACTAGCGGACAATGAGCAGTTCTTC.

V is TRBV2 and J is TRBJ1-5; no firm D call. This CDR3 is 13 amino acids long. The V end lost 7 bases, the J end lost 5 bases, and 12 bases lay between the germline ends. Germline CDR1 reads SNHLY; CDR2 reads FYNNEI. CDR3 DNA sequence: TGTGCCAGCAACGTATGGGGTCATCAGCCCCAGCATTTT. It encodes CASNVWGHQPQHF.

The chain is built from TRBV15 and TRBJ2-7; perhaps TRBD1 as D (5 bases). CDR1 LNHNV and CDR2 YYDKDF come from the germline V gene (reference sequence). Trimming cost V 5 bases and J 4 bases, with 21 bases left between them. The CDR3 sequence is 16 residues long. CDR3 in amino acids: CATSLTPGISGYEQYF. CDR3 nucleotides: TGTGCCACCAGCTTAACCCCAGGGATAAGTGGGTACGAGCAGTACTTC.

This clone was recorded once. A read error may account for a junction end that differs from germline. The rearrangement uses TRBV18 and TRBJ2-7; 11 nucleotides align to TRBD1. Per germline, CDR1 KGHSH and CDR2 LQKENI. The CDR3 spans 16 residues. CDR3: CASSPRGTGGLDEQYF. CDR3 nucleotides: TGTGCCAGCTCTCCACGGGGGACAGGGGGTTTGGACGAGCAGTACTTC.

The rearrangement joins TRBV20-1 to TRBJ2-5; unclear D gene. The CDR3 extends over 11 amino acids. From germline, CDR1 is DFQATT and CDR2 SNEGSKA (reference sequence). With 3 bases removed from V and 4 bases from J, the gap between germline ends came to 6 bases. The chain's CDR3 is CSARIRETQYF. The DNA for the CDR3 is TGCAGTGCTAGGATCCGAGAGACCCAGTACTTC.

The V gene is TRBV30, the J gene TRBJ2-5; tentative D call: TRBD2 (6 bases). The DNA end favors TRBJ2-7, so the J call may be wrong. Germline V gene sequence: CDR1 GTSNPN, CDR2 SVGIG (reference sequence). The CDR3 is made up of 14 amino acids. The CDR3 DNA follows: TGTGCCACCACCCGGGACTTCCTTTACTACGAGCAGTACTTC. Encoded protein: CATTRDFLYYEQYF.

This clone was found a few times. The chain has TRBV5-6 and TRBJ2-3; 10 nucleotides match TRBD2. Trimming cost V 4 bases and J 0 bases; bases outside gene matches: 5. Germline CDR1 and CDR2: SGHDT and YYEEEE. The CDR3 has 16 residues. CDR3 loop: CASSLAGVTSTDTQYF. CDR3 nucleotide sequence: TGTGCCAGCAGCCTAGCGGGAGTTACTAGCACAGATACGCAGTATTTT. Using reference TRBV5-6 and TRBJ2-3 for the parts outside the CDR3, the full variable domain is DAGVTQSPTHLIKTRGQQVTLRCSPKSGHDTVSWYQQALGQGPQFIFQYYEEEERQRGNFPDRFSGHQFPNYSSELNVNALLLGDSALYLCASSLAGVTSTDTQYFGPGTRLTVL.

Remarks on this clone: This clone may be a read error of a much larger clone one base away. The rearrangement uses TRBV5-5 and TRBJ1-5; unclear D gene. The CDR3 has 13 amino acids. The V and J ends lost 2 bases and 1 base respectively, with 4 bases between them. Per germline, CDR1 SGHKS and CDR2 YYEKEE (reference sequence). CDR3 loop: CASSLGSNQPQHF. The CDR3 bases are TGTGCCAGCAGCTTAGGGAGCAATCAGCCCCAGCATTTT.

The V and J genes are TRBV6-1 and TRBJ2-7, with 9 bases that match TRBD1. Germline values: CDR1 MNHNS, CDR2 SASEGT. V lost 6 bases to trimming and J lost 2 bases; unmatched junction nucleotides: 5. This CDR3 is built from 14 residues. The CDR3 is CASRPGQGPYEQYF. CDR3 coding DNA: TGTGCCAGCAGGCCGGGACAGGGACCCTACGAGCAGTACTTC.

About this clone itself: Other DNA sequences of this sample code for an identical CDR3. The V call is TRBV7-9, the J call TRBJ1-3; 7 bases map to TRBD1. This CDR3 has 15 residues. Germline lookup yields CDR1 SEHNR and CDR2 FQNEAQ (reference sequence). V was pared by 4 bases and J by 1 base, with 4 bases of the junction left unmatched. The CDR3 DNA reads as TGTGCCAGCAGCTCCCCGACAGGGTCTGGAAACACCATATATTTT. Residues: CASSSPTGSGNTIYF.

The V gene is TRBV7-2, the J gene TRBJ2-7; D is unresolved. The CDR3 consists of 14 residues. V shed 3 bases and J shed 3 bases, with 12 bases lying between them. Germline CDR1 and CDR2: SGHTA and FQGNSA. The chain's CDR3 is CASSLGHSNYEQYF. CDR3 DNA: TGTGCCAGCAGCTTGGGTCACAGCAACTACGAGCAGTACTTC.

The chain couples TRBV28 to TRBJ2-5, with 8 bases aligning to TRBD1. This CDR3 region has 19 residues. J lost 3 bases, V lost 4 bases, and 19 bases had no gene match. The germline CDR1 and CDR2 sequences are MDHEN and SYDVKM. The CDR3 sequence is CASSSWAGGASQGEETQYF. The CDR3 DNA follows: TGTGCCAGCAGTTCTTGGGCAGGAGGGGCCTCACAGGGGGAAGAGACCCAGTACTTC.

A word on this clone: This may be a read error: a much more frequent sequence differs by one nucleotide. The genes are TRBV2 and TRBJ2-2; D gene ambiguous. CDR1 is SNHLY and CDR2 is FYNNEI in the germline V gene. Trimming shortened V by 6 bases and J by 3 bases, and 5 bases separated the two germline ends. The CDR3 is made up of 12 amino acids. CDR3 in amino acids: CASSLDTGELFF. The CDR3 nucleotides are TGTGCCAGCAGCTTAGACACCGGGGAGCTGTTTTTT.

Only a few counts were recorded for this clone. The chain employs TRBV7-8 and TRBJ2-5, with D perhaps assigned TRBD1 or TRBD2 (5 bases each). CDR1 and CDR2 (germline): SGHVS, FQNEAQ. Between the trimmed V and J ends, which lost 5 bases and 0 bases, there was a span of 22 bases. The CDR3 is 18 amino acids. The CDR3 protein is CASSGRRWTRSNQETQYF. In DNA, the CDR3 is TGTGCCAGCAGCGGGCGGAGGTGGACAAGGTCCAACCAAGAGACCCAGTACTTC. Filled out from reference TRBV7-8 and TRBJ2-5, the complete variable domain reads GAGVSQSPRYKVAKRGQDVALRCDPISGHVSLFWYQQALGQGPEFLTYFQNEAQLDKSGLPSDRFFAERPEGSVSTLKIQRTQQEDSAVYLCASSGRRWTRSNQETQYFGPGTRLLVL.

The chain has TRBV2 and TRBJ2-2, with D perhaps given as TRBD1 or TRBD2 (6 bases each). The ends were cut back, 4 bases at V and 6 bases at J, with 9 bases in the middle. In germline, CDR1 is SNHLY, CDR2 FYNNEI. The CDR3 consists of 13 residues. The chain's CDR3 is CASSARGAGELFF. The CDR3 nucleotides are TGTGCCAGCAGTGCTAGGGGGGCCGGGGAGCTGTTTTTT.

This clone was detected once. The CDR3 reads CASSPGQGGYGYTF. Here the CDR3 DNA reads TGTGCCAGCAGCCCCGGACAGGGGGGATATGGCTACACCTTC. The chain links TRBV5-4 to TRBJ1-2; 10 bases match TRBD1. With V trimmed by 4 bases and J by 5 bases, 5 bases remained unmatched. Per the germline V gene, CDR1 is SGHNT and CDR2 is YYREEE (reference sequence). The CDR3 extends over 14 amino acids.

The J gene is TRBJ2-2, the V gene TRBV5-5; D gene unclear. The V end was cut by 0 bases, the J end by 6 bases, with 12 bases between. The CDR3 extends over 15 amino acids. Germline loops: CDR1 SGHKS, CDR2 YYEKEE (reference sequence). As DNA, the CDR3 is TGTGCCAGCAGCTTGGGGAGTCTGAATGCCGGGGAGCTGTTTTTT. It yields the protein CASSLGSLNAGELFF.

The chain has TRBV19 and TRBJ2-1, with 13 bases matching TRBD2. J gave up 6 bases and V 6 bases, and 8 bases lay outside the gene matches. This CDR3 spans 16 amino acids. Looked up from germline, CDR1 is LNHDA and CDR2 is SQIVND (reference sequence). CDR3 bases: TGTGCCAGTAGAAGGACTAGCGGGAGCTCGGGCAATGAGCAGTTCTTC. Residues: CASRRTSGSSGNEQFF.

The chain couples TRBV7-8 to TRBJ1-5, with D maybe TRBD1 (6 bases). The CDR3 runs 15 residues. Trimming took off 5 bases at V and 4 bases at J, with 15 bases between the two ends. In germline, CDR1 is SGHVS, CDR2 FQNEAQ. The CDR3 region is CASSPLGGINQPQHF. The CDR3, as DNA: TGTGCCAGCAGCCCCCTAGGGGGAATTAATCAGCCCCAGCATTTT.

The CDR3 DNA reads TGTGCCAGCACCCTTCCGGGGGGAGAGACCCAGTACTTC. Its protein product is CASTLPGGETQYF. The chain employs TRBV6-5 and TRBJ2-5; 7 nucleotides agree with TRBD2. The CDR3 spans 13 residues. Trimming took 7 bases from V and 4 from J; bases not matched to a gene: 6. Germline CDR1 and CDR2: MNHEY and SVGAGI.

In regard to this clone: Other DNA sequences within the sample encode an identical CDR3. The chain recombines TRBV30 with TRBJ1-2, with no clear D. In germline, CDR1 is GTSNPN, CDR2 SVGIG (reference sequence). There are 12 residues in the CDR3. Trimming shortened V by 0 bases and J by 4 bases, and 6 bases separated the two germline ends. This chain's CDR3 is CAWSVLGYGYTF. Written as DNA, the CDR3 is TGTGCCTGGAGTGTACTGGGCTATGGCTACACCTTC. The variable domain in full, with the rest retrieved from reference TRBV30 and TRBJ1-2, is SQTIHQWPATLVQPVGSPLSLECTVEGTSNPNLYWYRQAAGRGLQLLFYSVGIGQISSEVPQNLSASRPQDRQFILSSKKLLLSDSGFYLCAWSVLGYGYTFGSGTRLTVV.

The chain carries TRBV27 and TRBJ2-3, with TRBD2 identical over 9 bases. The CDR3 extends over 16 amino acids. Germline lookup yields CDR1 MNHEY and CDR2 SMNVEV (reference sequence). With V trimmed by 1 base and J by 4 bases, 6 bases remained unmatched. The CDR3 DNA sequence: TGTGCCAGCAGTTTATGGCTAGCGGGAACCCCAGATACGCAGTATTTT. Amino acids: CASSLWLAGTPDTQYF.

CDR3 in amino acids: CAGETSYNEQFF. In DNA form, the CDR3 reads TGTGCCGGGGAGACCTCCTACAATGAGCAGTTCTTC. The chain recombines TRBV15 with TRBJ2-1; D might be TRBD2 (5 bases). Germline-derived CDR1 and CDR2 are LNHNV and YYDKDF (reference sequence). The V and J ends lost 11 bases and 0 bases respectively, with 8 bases between them. CDR3 length equals 12 residues.

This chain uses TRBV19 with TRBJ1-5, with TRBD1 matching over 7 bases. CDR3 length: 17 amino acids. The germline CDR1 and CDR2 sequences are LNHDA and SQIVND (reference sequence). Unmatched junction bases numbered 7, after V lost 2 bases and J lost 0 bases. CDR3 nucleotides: TGTGCCAGTAGTATATTTGGGGGACAGTATAGCAATCAGCCCCAGCATTTT. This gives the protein CASSIFGGQYSNQPQHF.

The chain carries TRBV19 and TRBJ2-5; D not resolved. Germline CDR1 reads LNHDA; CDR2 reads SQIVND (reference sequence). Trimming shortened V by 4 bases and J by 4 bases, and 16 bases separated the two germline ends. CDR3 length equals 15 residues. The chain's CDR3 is CASSRRSGRLETQYF. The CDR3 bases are TGTGCCAGTAGTAGGAGATCGGGCCGTTTAGAGACCCAGTACTTC.

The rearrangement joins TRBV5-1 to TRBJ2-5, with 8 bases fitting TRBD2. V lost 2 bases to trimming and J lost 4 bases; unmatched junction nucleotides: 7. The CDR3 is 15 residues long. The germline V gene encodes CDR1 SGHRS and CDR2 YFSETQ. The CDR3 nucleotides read TGCGCCAGCAGCTTAGCGGGAGACCTCCCAGAGACCCAGTACTTC. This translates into CASSLAGDLPETQYF.

Written as DNA, the CDR3 is TGTGCCAGCAGCTTGGTCAGGAATCAGCCCCAGCATTTT. Encoded protein: CASSLVRNQPQHF. This chain joins TRBV5-8 and TRBJ1-5; no definite D call. Per the germline V gene, CDR1 is SGHTS and CDR2 is YDEGEE. This CDR3 spans 13 amino acids. V lost 0 bases and J 4 bases, leaving 5 bases between the germline ends.

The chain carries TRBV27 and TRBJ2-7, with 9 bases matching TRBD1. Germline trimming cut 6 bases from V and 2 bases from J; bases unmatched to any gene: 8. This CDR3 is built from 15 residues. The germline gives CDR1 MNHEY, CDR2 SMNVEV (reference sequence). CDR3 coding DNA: TGTGCCAGCAGATACGCCGGGACAGGGACCTACGAGCAGTACTTC. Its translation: CASRYAGTGTYEQYF.